This T cell receptor beta chain is drawn from a study of shared T cell receptors in the human thymus. V was pared by 5 bases and J by 6 bases, with 13 bases between. CDR1 is SGHAT and CDR2 is FQNNGV in the germline V gene. CDR3 length: 13 amino acids. Assay: immunoSEQ multiplex PCR; the TCRdb copy retains only in-frame clones and omits some. The sample contains almost 550,000 clones, approximately 78% of which appear only once. These same records also appear under a second study, on human thymus T cells. That work adds: Donor material was obtained from healthy Finnish infants undergoing corrective surgery for congenital heart defects. Obtained as resections during corrective heart surgery, the thymus tissue was then studied.

The sample consisted of thymocytes. The rearrangement uses TRBV11-2 and TRBJ1-2, with D tentatively TRBD1 (5 bases). This TCR came from a boy less than two years old with a congenital heart defect. This CDR3 is CASSHPPGNGYTF. The CDR3 DNA follows: TGTGCCAGCAGCCACCCTCCAGGGAATGGCTACACCTTC. Using reference TRBV11-2 and TRBJ1-2 for the parts outside the CDR3, the full variable domain is EAGVAQSPRYKIIEKRQSVAFWCNPISGHATLYWYQQILGQGPKLLIQFQNNGVVDDSQLPKDRFSAERLKGVDSTLKIQPAKLEDSAVYLCASSHPPGNGYTFGSGTRLTVV.